Below are 9 T cell receptor beta chains sequenced from a single sample in a study of a mutant IDH1 vaccine in newly diagnosed glioma. As for time point: week 11, during vaccination. In every dose of vaccine, 300 ug of mutant IDH1 20-mer peptide was given alongside topical imiquimod. The repertoire was sequenced with immunoSEQ multiplex PCR; TCRdb's copy has only in-frame clones and lacks some. The sample carries about 120,000 clones, roughly 90% recorded once. Their target antigens are unknown. The source was PBMCs, collected from a glioma patient whose treatment included an IDH1 peptide vaccine. All receptors come from a woman between 50 and 59 years old with glioma.

V gene TRBV5-1 combines with J gene TRBJ2-1; 7 bases align to TRBD1. V shed 2 bases, J shed 5 bases, and the junction held 4 bases outside the gene matches. Germline V gene data show CDR1 as SGHRS and CDR2 as YFSETQ. The CDR3 has 14 residues. DNA for the CDR3: TGCGCCAGCAGCTTTGATAGGGGGCACAATGAGCAGTTCTTC. Protein: CASSFDRGHNEQFF.

V usage is TRBV9 and J usage is TRBJ2-5; D unclear. The CDR3 consists of 16 residues. From germline, CDR1 is SGDLS and CDR2 YYNGEE. The V gene lost 0 bases and the J gene lost 2 bases, with 14 bases spanning the gap. This chain's CDR3 is CASSVAPSSRQETQYF. The DNA for the CDR3 is TGTGCCAGCAGCGTAGCTCCTAGTAGTCGGCAAGAGACCCAGTACTTC.

The J gene is TRBJ1-2, the V gene TRBV7-9; unclear D gene. This CDR3 region has 16 residues. V was clipped by 5 bases and J by 4 bases, with 20 bases between them. The germline V gene has CDR1 SEHNR and CDR2 FQNEAQ (reference sequence). This chain's CDR3 is CASSPHDRMTLYGYTF. The CDR3 nucleotides are TGTGCCAGCAGCCCCCACGACCGGATGACACTCTATGGCTACACCTTC.

In this sample, this clone turned up a few times. The chain carries TRBV18 and TRBJ2-1; TRBD2 might be the D (6 bases). The germline V gene has CDR1 KGHSH and CDR2 LQKENI. V was pared by 0 bases and J by 5 bases, with 14 bases between. This CDR3 has 16 residues. The chain's CDR3 is CASSPPPSAGNNEQFF. CDR3 DNA: TGTGCCAGCTCACCACCGCCTAGCGCGGGGAACAATGAGCAGTTCTTC.

This chain links TRBV2 with TRBJ2-3; maybe TRBD2 (6 bases). The CDR3 covers 14 residues. Trimming stripped 6 bases from V and 5 bases from J, with 15 bases between. Germline CDR1 SNHLY, CDR2 FYNNEI. CDR3: CASRWRVFEDTQYF. The DNA of the CDR3 is TGTGCCAGCAGGTGGAGGGTCTTCGAAGATACGCAGTATTTT.

The genes are TRBV5-1 and TRBJ2-1; a possible D gene is TRBD1 (5 bases). With 2 bases removed from V and 8 bases from J, the gap between germline ends came to 17 bases. Germline-derived CDR1 and CDR2 are SGHRS and YFSETQ. This CDR3 has 15 residues. In DNA form, the CDR3 reads TGCGCCAGCAGCTTCGGCCAGGGCCCTTTCGATGAGCAGTTCTTC. It specifies CASSFGQGPFDEQFF.

The chain links TRBV20-1 to TRBJ2-5; D is uncertain. The CDR3 totals 9 residues. The ends were cut back, 6 bases at V and 3 bases at J, with 2 bases in the middle. Germline assignment: CDR1 DFQATT and CDR2 SNEGSKA (reference sequence). CDR3 sequence reads: CSAKETQYF. The CDR3 DNA follows: TGCAGTGCAAAAGAGACCCAGTACTTC.

This clone was observed many times. J is TRBJ2-5 and V is TRBV30; TRBD2 matches 11 bases. The V segment lost 3 bases and the J segment 5 bases; nucleotides outside the gene matches: 8. There are 15 residues in the CDR3. Germline-derived CDR1 and CDR2 are GTSNPN and SVGIG (reference sequence). For the CDR3, the DNA is TGTGCCTGGAGGTCTGGGACTAGCGGATTGGAGACCCAGTACTTC. Translating gives CAWRSGTSGLETQYF.

The gene calls are TRBV28 and TRBJ1-1; no clear D. The CDR3 runs 14 residues. Germline CDR1 MDHEN, CDR2 SYDVKM. Trimming pared 5 bases from V and 3 bases from J, leaving 13 bases between. The CDR3 sequence is CASSPSYRDTEAFF. In nucleotides, the CDR3 is TGTGCCAGCAGTCCCTCATACCGGGACACTGAAGCTTTCTTT.